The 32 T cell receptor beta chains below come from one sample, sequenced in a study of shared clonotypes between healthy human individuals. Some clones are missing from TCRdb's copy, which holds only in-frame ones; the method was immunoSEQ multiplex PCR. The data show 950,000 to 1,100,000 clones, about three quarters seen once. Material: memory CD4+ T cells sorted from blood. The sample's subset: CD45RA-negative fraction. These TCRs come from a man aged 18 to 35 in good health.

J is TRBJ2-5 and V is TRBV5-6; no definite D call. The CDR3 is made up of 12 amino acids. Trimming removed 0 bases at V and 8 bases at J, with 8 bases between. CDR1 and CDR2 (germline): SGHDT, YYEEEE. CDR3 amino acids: CASSLGKGTQYF. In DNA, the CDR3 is TGTGCCAGCAGCTTGGGCAAAGGTACCCAGTACTTC.

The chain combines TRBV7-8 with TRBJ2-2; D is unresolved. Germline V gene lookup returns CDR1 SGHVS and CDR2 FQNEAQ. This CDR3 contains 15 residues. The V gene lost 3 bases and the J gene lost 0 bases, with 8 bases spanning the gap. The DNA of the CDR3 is TGTGCCAGCAGCTTTGGGCAGACGAACACCGGGGAGCTGTTTTTT. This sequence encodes CASSFGQTNTGELFF. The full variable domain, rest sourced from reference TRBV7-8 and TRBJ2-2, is GAGVSQSPRYKVAKRGQDVALRCDPISGHVSLFWYQQALGQGPEFLTYFQNEAQLDKSGLPSDRFFAERPEGSVSTLKIQRTQQEDSAVYLCASSFGQTNTGELFFGEGSRLTVL.

The DNA for the CDR3 is TGTGCCAGCAGCTTAGCACGGGGTATCTCCTACGAGCAGTACTTC. The encoded protein is CASSLARGISYEQYF. This chain joins TRBV7-2 and TRBJ2-7; tentatively, D is TRBD2 (5 bases). Looked up from germline, CDR1 is SGHTA and CDR2 is FQGNSA. V dropped 0 bases and J dropped 0 bases, with 9 bases sitting between them. This CDR3 is 15 amino acids long.

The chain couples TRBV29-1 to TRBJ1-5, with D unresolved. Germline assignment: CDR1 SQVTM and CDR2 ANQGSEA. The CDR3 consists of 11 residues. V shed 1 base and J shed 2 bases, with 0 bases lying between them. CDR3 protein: CSVEGNQPQHF. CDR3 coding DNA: TGCAGCGTTGAAGGCAATCAGCCCCAGCATTTT. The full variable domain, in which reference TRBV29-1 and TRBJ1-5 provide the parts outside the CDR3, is SAVISQKPSRDICQRGTSLTIQCQVDSQVTMMFWYRQQPGQSLTLIATANQGSEATYESGFVIDKFPISRPNLTFSTLTVSNMSPEDSSIYLCSVEGNQPQHFGDGTRLSIL.

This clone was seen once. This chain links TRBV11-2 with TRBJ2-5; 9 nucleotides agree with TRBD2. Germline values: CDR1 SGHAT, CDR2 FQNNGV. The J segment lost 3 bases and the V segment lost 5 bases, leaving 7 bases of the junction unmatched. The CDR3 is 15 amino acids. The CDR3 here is CASSPSGRWEETQYF. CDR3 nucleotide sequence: TGTGCCAGCAGCCCCAGCGGGAGGTGGGAAGAGACCCAGTACTTC.

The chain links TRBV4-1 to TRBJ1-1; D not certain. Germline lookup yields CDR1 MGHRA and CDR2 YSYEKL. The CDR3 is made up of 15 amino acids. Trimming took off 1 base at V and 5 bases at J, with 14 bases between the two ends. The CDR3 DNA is TGCGCCAGCAGCCAAGTCTTGTGGGCGGGAACTGAAGCTTTCTTT. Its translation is CASSQVLWAGTEAFF.

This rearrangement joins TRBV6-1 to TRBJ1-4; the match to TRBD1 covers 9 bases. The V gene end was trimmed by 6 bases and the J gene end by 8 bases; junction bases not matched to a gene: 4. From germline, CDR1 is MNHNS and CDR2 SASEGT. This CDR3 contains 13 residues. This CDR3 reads CASRDGTGEKLFF. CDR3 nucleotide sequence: TGTGCCAGCAGAGACGGGACAGGGGAAAAACTGTTTTTT.

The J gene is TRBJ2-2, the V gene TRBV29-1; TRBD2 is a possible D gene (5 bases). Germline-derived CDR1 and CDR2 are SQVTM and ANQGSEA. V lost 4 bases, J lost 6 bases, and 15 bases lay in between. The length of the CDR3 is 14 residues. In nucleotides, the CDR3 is TGCAGCGTTGTTCTCCCCCGGGAAGCCGGGGAGCTGTTTTTT. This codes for CSVVLPREAGELFF.

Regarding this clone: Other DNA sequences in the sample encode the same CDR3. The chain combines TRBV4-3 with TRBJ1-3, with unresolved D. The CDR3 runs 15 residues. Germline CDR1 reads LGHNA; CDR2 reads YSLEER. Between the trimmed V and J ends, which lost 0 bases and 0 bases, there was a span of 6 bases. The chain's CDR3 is CASSQERSSGNTIYF. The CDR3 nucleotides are TGCGCCAGCAGCCAAGAGAGAAGCTCTGGAAACACCATATATTTT.

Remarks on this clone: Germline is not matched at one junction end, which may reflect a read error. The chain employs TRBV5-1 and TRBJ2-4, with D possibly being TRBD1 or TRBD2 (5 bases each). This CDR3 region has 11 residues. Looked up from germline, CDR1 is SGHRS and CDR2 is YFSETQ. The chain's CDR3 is CASTWPGTNPF. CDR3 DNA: TGCGCCAGCACCTGGCCGGGGACGAATCCCTTC.

The CDR3 DNA sequence: TGTGCCAGCAGTGGGTCTGGCGGGGACACTGAAGCTTTCTTT. As protein: CASSGSGGDTEAFF. V gene TRBV2 combines with J gene TRBJ1-1, with D unclear. Germline lookup yields CDR1 SNHLY and CDR2 FYNNEI. The CDR3 consists of 14 residues. V was cut by 4 bases and J by 3 bases, with 12 bases left in between.

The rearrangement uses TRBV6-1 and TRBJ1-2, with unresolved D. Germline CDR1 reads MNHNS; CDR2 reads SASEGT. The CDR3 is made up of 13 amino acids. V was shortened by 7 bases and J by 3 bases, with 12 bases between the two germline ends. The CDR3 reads CASKAELYYGYTF. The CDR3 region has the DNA TGTGCCAGCAAGGCAGAGTTATACTATGGCTACACCTTC.

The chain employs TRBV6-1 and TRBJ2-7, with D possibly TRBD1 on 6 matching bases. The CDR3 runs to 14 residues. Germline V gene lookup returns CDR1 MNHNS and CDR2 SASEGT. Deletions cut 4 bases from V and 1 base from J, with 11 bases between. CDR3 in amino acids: CASSGGTSSYEQYF. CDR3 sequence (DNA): TGTGCCAGCAGTGGAGGGACAAGTTCCTACGAGCAGTACTTC.

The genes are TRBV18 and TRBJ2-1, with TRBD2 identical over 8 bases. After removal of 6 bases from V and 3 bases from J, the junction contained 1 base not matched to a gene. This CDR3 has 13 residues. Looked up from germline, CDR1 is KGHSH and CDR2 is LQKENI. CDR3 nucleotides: TGTGCCAGCTCCGGGGGGGACTACAATGAGCAGTTCTTC. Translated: CASSGGDYNEQFF.

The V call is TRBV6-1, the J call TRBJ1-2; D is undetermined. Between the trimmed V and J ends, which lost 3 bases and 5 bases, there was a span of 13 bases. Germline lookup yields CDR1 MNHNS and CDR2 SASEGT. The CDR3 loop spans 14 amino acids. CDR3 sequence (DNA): TGTGCCAGCAGTGAGCCCCGAGGTGGGTATGGCTACACCTTC. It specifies CASSEPRGGYGYTF.

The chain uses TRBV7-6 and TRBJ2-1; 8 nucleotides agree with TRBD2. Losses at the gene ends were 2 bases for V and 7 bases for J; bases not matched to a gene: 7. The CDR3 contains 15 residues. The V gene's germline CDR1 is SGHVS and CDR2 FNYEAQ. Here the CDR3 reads CASSLNSGTLNEQFF. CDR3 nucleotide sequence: TGTGCCAGCAGCTTAAATAGCGGGACCCTTAATGAGCAGTTCTTC.

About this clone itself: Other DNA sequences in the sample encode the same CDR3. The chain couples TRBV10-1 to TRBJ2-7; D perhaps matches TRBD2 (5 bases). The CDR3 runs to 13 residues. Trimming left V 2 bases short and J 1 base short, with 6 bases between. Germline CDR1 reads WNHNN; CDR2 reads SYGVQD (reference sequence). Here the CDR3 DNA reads TGCGCCAGCAGTGAGGCGGGTTCCTACGAGCAGTACTTC. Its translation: CASSEAGSYEQYF.

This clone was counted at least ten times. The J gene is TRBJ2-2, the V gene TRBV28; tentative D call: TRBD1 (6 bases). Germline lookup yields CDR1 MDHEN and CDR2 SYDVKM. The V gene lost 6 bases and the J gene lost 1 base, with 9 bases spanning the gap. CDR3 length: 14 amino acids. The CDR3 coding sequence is TGTGCCAGCAGAGAAGGGGGGAACACCGGGGAGCTGTTTTTT. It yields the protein CASREGGNTGELFF.

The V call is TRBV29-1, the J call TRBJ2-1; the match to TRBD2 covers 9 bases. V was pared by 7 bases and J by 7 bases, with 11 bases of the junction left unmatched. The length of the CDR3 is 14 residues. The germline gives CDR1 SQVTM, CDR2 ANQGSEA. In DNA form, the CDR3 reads TGCAGCGGGACCGCTGGCGGGGGGGCTAATGAGCAGTTCTTC. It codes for CSGTAGGGANEQFF.

In DNA form, the CDR3 reads TGTGCCAGCATTTCCTGGCCGGGGGGCCAGTACTTC. Translating it yields CASISWPGGQYF. The chain joins TRBV6-1 to TRBJ2-5, with 7 bases fitting TRBD2. Germline V CDR1 and CDR2: MNHNS, SASEGT. There are 12 residues in the CDR3. V was pared by 7 bases and J by 10 bases, with 9 bases of the junction left unmatched.

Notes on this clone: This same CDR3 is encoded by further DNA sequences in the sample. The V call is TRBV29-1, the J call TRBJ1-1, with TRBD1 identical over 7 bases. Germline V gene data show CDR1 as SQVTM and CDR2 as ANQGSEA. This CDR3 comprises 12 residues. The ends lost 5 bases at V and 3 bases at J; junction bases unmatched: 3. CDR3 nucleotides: TGCAGCGTTAGACAGGGCGACACTGAAGCTTTCTTT. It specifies CSVRQGDTEAFF.

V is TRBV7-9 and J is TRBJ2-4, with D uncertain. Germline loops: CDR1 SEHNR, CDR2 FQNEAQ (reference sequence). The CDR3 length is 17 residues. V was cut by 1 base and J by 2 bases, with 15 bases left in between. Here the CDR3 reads CASSLGSSMGTKNIQYF. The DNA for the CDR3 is TGTGCCAGCAGCTTAGGTTCTTCGATGGGGACCAAAAACATTCAGTACTTC.

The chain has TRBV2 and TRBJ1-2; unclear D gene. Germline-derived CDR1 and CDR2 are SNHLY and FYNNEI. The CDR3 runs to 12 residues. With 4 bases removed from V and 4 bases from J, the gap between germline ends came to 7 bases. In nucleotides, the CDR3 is TGTGCCAGCAGTGGTGATTTCTATGGCTACACCTTC. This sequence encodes CASSGDFYGYTF.

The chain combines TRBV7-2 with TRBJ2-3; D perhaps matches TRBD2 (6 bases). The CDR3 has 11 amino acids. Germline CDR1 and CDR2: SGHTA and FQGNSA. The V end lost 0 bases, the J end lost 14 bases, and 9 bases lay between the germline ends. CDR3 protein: CASSLAAGRYF. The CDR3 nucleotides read TGTGCCAGCAGCTTAGCGGCCGGGAGGTATTTT.

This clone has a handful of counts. The CDR3 nucleotides read TGTGCCAGCAGCTTAGGTGGCCGGGGGCGAACGAACACTGAAGCTTTCTTT. The encoded protein is CASSLGGRGRTNTEAFF. The J gene is TRBJ1-1, the V gene TRBV13; D may be TRBD1 (6 bases). This CDR3 comprises 17 residues. V lost 0 bases to trimming and J lost 1 base, with 15 bases between them. Germline V gene lookup returns CDR1 PRHDT and CDR2 FYEKMQ (reference sequence).

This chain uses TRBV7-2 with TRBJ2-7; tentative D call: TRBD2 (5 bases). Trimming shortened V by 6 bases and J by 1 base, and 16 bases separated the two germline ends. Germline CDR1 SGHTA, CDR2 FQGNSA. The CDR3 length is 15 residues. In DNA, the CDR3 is TGTGCCAGCAGTCCGCCTAGCTCCGGGTCCTACGAGCAGTACTTC. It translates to CASSPPSSGSYEQYF.

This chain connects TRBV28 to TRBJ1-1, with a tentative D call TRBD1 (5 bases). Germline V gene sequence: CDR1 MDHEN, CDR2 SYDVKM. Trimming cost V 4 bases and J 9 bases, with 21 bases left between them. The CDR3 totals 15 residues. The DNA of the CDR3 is TGTGCCAGCAGTTCCCCGCGGGATACAGGTTACCAAGCTTTCTTT. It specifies CASSSPRDTGYQAFF.

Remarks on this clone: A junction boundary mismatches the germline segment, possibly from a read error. CDR3 bases: TGTGCTAGCAGCACAGGGATCAATCAGCCCCAGCATTTT. Translated: CASSTGINQPQHF. The chain combines TRBV7-9 with TRBJ1-5; D is perhaps TRBD1 (6 bases). CDR3 length: 13 residues. Germline lookup yields CDR1 SEHNR and CDR2 FQNEAQ (reference sequence).

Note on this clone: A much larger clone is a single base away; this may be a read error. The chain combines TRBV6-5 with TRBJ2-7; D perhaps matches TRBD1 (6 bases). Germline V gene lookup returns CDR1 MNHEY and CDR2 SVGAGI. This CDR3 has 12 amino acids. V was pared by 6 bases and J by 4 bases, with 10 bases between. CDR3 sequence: CASRNTGYEQYF. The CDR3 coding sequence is TGTGCCAGCAGGAACACAGGGTACGAGCAGTACTTC.

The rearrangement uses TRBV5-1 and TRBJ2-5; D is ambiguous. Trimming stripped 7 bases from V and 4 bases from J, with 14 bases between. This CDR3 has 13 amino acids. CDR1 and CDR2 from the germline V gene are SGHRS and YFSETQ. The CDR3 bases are TGCGCCAGCGGAGAATCTTGGGGAGAGACCCAGTACTTC. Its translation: CASGESWGETQYF. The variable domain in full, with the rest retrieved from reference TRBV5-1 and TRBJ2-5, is KAGVTQTPRYLIKTRGQQVTLSCSPISGHRSVSWYQQTPGQGLQFLFEYFSETQRNKGNFPGRFSGRQFSNSRSEMNVSTLELGDSALYLCASGESWGETQYFGPGTRLLVL.

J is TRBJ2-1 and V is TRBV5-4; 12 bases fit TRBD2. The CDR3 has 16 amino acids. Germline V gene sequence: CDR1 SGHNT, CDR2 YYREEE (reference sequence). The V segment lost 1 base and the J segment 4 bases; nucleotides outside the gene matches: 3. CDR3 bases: TGTGCCAGCAGCTTGAGAGGGACTAGCGGGTACAATGAGCAGTTCTTC. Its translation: CASSLRGTSGYNEQFF. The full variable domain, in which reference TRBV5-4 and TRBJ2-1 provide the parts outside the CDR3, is ETGVTQSPTHLIKTRGQQVTLRCSSQSGHNTVSWYQQALGQGPQFIFQYYREEENGRGNFPPRFSGLQFPNYSSELNVNALELDDSALYLCASSLRGTSGYNEQFFGPGTRLTVL.

The CDR3 DNA is TGTGCCAGCAGCGACAGGGACACAGATACGCAGTATTTT. Encoded protein: CASSDRDTDTQYF. V and J are TRBV5-4 and TRBJ2-3; 7 positions match TRBD1. CDR3 length: 13 residues. Germline trimming cut 4 bases from V and 2 bases from J; bases unmatched to any gene: 1. CDR1 SGHNT and CDR2 YYREEE come from the germline V gene (reference sequence).